The rows below give T cell receptor beta chains drawn from one sample of a study of early T cells in non-severe SARS-CoV-2 infection. TCRdb fed the 5' RACE reads into MiXCR, producing one record per CDR3 protein. The sample has about 20,000 distinct CDR3 sequences, around 4% seen once. The specimen sequenced was whole blood. These receptors were collected from an adult who was a healthcare worker with PCR-confirmed SARS-CoV-2 infection or an uninfected control (not recorded which). Both conserved end residues are trimmed from each CDR3.

CDR3aa: ASSYSSGTGETQY; j_gene: TRBJ2-5; v_gene: TRBV6-5
CDR3aa: ASSLAPGGDTQY; j_gene: TRBJ2-3; v_gene: TRBV7-7
CDR3aa: SAGRETQY; j_gene: TRBJ2-5; v_gene: TRBV29-1
CDR3aa: SAWGNYGYT; j_gene: TRBJ1-2; v_gene: TRBV20-1
CDR3aa: ASSPDQGLYGYT; j_gene: TRBJ1-2; v_gene: TRBV18
CDR3aa: ASSPLAGGTEAF; j_gene: TRBJ1-1; v_gene: TRBV18
CDR3aa: ASTPVGHQETQY; j_gene: TRBJ2-5; v_gene: TRBV12-3/TRBV12-4
CDR3aa: ASISYVGQGGSYGYT; j_gene: TRBJ1-2; v_gene: TRBV19
CDR3aa: ASSLGSLGGYEQY; j_gene: TRBJ2-7; v_gene: TRBV7-9
CDR3aa: ASSEGGLGAETQY; j_gene: TRBJ2-5; v_gene: TRBV6-1
CDR3aa: ASSFTRQPQH; j_gene: TRBJ1-5; v_gene: TRBV7-2
CDR3aa: ASSPGQINQPQH; j_gene: TRBJ1-5; v_gene: TRBV7-2
CDR3aa: ASSQDPGGDYEQY; j_gene: TRBJ2-7; v_gene: TRBV4-3
CDR3aa: ASSVGTGVPQETQY; j_gene: TRBJ2-5; v_gene: TRBV9
CDR3aa: ASSPGQPLTGELF; j_gene: TRBJ2-2; v_gene: TRBV5-1
CDR3aa: ASSQEGPNTEAF; j_gene: TRBJ1-1; v_gene: TRBV3-1
CDR3aa: ASSQDLAQGRRHGYT; j_gene: TRBJ1-2; v_gene: TRBV3-1
CDR3aa: ASTPLGRLEAF; j_gene: TRBJ1-1; v_gene: TRBV5-1
CDR3aa: ASSAVQGTEKF; j_gene: TRBJ2-1; v_gene: TRBV9
CDR3aa: ASSSPGAPRDGYT; j_gene: TRBJ1-2; v_gene: TRBV11-2
CDR3aa: ASSLAQGTGELF; j_gene: TRBJ2-2; v_gene: TRBV7-9
CDR3aa: ASSLSGDTGELF; j_gene: TRBJ2-2; v_gene: TRBV3-1
CDR3aa: ASSLAPSGAYEQY; j_gene: TRBJ2-7; v_gene: TRBV11-2